The clone carrying this T cell receptor beta chain was seen repeatedly, ten times or more. The data stem from a study of metastatic and nonmetastatic thyroid tumors. There were no patients who had received any treatment before thyroid surgery. CDR3 length: 15 amino acids. CDR1 and CDR2 from the germline V gene are SEHNR and FQNEAQ (reference sequence). V shed 1 base and J shed 0 bases, with 7 bases lying between them. TCRdb re-analyzed the PCR reads through MiXCR. The table shows tens of thousands of clones, with around 19% occurring only once. This TCR came from a female donor with papillary thyroid cancer or a benign thyroid nodule (not recorded which). Some clones in this sample may be carry-over from other donors' samples. The sample was blood. The chain links TRBV7-9 to TRBJ2-1; the D call may be TRBD1 or TRBD2 (5 bases each). DNA for the CDR3: TGTGCCAGCAGCTTAGGTGGGGGCTCCTACAATGAGCAGTTCTTC. Its translation is CASSLGGGSYNEQFF.